This T cell receptor beta chain was identified during a study of shared clonotypes between healthy human individuals. In regard to this clone: Its specificity is unknown.

Sequencing used immunoSEQ multiplex PCR; TCRdb keeps in-frame clones, though not all of them. The sample records about 2.3 million clones, around 90% being singletons. Findings and caveats of the study: The four-donor shared clonotypes exceeded non-shared clonotypes in generation probability, with non-shared ones scoring lower.

This sequence originates from a man aged 18 to 30 in good health. Some clones in this sample may be carry-over from other donors' samples. The sequenced sample consisted of naive CD4+ T cells from PBMCs. Described subset: CD45RA+ positively selected.

The CDR3 here is CASSLHGLAGNEQFF. The DNA of the CDR3 is TGCGCCAGCAGCCTACATGGACTAGCGGGGAATGAGCAGTTCTTC. The chain joins TRBV4-1 to TRBJ2-1; 12 bases match TRBD2. Germline CDR1 and CDR2: MGHRA and YSYEKL. The ends lost 4 bases at V and 7 bases at J; junction bases unmatched: 5. The CDR3 covers 15 residues.